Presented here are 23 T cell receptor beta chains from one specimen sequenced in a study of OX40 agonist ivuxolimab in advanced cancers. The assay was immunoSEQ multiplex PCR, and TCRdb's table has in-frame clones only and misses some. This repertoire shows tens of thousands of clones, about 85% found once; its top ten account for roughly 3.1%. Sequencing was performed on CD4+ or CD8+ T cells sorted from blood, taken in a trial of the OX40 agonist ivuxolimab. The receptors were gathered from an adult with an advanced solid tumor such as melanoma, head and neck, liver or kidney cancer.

The CDR3 loop is CSVLSGGGTDTQYF. The CDR3 bases are TGCAGCGTTCTTAGCGGGGGGGGGACAGATACGCAGTATTTT. The genes are TRBV29-1 and TRBJ2-3; TRBD2 matches at 11 bases. The CDR3 extends over 14 amino acids. Germline CDR1 and CDR2: SQVTM and ANQGSEA. V shed 5 bases and J 3 bases; nucleotides not matched to a gene: 4.

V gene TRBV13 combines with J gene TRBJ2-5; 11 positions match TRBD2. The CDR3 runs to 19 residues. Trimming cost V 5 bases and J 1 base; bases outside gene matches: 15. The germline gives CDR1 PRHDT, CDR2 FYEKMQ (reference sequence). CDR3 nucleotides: TGTGCCAGCAGCCTCTCAAGGTGGGGTACTAGCGGGAGCCAAGAGACCCAGTACTTC. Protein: CASSLSRWGTSGSQETQYF.

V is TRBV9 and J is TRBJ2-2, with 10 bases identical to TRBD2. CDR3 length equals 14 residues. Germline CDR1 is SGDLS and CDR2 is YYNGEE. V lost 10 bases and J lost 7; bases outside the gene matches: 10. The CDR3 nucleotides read TGTGCCTCAACTAGCGGGGAGGCGGTCGGGGAGCTGTTTTTT. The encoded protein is CASTSGEAVGELFF.

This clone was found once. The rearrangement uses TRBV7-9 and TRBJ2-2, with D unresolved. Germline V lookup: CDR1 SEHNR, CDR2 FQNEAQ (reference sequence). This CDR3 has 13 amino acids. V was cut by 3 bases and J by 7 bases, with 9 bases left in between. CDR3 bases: TGTGCCAGCAGCTTCCCCCCGGGCGGGGAGCTGTTTTTT. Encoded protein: CASSFPPGGELFF.

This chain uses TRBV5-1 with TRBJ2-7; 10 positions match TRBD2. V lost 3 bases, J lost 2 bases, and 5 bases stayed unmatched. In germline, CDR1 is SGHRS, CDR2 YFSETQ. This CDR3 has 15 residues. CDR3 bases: TGCGCCAGCAGCTATTCTAGCGGGGGTCCCTACGAGCAGTACTTC. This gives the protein CASSYSSGGPYEQYF.

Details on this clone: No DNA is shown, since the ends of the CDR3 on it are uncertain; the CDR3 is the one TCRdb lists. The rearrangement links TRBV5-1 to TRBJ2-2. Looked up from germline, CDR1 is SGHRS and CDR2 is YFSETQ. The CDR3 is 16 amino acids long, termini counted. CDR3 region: CASSTSGTMGAGELFF.

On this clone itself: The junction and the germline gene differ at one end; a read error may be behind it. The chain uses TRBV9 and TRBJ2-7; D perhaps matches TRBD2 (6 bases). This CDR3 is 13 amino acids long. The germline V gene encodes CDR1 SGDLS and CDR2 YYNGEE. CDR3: CASGVAAGYEQYF. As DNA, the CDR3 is TGTGCCAGCGGCGTAGCGGCAGGGTACGAGCAGTACTTC.

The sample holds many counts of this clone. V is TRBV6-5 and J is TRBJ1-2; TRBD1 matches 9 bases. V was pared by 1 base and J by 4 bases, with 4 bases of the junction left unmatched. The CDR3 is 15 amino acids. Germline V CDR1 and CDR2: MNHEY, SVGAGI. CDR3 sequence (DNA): TGTGCCAGCAGTTACTTGGGACAGGGTAGCTATGGCTACACCTTC. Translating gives CASSYLGQGSYGYTF.

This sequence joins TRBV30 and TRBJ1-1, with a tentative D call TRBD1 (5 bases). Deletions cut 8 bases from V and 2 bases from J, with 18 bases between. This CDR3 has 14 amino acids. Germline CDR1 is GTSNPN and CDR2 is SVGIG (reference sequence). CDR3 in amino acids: CAGTLRDGNTEAFF. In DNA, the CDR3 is TGTGCCGGCACCCTCCGGGACGGAAACACTGAAGCTTTCTTT.

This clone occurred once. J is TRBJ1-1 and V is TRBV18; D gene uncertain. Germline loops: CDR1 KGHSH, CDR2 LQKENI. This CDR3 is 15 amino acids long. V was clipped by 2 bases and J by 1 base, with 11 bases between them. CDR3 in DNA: TGTGCCAGCTCACCAGACCGACCTGGGAACACTGAAGCTTTCTTT. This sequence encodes CASSPDRPGNTEAFF.

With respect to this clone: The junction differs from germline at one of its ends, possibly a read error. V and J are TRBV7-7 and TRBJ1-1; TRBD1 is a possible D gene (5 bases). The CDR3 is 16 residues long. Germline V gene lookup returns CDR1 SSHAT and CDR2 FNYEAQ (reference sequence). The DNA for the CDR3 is TGTGCTAGCAGCCCGCTTTCGGCAGGGATGAACACTGAAGCTTTCTTT. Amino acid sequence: CASSPLSAGMNTEAFF.

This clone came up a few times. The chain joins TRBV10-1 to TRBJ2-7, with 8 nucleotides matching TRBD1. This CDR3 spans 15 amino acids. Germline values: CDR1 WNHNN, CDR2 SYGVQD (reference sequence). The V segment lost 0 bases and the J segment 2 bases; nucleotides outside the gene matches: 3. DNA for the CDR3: TGCGCCAGCAGTGAGTCTGGGACAGGCCCCTACGAGCAGTACTTC. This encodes CASSESGTGPYEQYF.

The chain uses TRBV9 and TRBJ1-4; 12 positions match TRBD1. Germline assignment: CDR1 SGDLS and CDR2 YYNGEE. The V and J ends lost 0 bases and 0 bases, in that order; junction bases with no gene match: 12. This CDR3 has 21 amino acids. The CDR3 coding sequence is TGTGCCAGCAGCGTAGACCCCGGGACAGGGGGCTTGGTGACAACTAATGAAAAACTGTTTTTT. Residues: CASSVDPGTGGLVTTNEKLFF.

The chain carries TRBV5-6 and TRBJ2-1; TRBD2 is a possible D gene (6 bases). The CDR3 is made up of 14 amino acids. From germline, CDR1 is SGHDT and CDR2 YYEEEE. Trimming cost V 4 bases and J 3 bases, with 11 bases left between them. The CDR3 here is CASSRELLYNEQFF. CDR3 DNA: TGTGCCAGCAGCCGGGAGCTCCTCTACAATGAGCAGTTCTTC.

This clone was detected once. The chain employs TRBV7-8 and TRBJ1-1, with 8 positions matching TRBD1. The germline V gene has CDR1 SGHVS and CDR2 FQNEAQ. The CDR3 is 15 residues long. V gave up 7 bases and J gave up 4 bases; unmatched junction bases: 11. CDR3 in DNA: TGTGCCAGCAAGGATCAGGGGGCGCGGGGCACTGAAGCTTTCTTT. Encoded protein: CASKDQGARGTEAFF.

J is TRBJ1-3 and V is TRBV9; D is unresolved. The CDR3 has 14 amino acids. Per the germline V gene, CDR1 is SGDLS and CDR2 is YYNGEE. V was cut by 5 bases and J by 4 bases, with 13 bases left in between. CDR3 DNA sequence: TGTGCCAGCAGACCAGACGGGGTGGGAAACACCATATATTTT. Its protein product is CASRPDGVGNTIYF.

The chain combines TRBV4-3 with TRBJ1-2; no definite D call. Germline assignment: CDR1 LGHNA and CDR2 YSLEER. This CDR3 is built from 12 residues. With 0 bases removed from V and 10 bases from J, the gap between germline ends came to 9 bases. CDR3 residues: CASSQDRAYYTF. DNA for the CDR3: TGCGCCAGCAGCCAAGATCGGGCATACTACACCTTC.

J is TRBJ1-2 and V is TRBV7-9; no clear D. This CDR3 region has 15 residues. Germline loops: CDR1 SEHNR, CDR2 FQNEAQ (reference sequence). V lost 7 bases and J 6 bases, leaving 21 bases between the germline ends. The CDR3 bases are TGTGCCAGCATTACAGAAAGGAAGGGATTTAATGGCTACACCTTC. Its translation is CASITERKGFNGYTF.

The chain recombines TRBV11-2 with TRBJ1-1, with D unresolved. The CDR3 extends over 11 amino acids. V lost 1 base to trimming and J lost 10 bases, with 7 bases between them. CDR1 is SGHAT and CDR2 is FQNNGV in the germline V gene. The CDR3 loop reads CASSLATGAFF. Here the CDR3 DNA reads TGTGCCAGCAGCTTAGCGACGGGAGCTTTCTTT.

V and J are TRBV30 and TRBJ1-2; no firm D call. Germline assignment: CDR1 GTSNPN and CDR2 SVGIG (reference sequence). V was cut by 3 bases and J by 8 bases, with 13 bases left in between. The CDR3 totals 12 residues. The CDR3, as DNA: TGTGCCTGGAGGATGCCTCTTCGGGGCTACACCTTC. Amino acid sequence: CAWRMPLRGYTF.

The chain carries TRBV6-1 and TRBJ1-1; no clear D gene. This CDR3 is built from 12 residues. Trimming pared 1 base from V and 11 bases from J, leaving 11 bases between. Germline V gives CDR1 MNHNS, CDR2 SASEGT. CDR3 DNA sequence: TGTGCCAGCAGTGAAGGCACGACTTCGGCTTTCTTT. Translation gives CASSEGTTSAFF.

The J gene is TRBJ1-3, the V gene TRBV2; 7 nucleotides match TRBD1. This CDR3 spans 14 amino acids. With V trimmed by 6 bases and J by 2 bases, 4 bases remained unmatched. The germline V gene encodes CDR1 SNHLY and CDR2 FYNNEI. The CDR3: CASSTTGTGNTIYF. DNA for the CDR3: TGTGCCAGCAGCACGACAGGGACTGGAAACACCATATATTTT. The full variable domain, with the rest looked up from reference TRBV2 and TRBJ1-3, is EPEVTQTPSHQVTQMGQEVILRCVPISNHLYFYWYRQILGQKVEFLVSFYNNEISEKSEIFDDQFSVERPDGSNFTLKIRSTKLEDSAMYFCASSTTGTGNTIYFGEGSWLTVV.

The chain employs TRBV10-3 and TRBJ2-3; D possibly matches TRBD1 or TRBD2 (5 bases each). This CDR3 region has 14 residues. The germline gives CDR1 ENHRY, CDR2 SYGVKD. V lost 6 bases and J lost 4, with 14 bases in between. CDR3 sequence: CAIRDMDGADTQYF. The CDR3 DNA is TGTGCCATCAGGGACATGGACGGGGCAGATACGCAGTATTTT.